Below are 6 T cell receptor beta chains sequenced from a single sample in a study of blood T cell repertoires in COVID-19. Produced via immunoSEQ multiplex PCR; TCRdb's table is partial and in-frame only. The sample contains fewer than 80,000 clones, more than 90% of which appear only once. Specimen: peripheral blood. The receptors shown here come from a human donor in a cohort sampled during active COVID-19.

This clone came up once. J is TRBJ1-2 and V is TRBV6-5, with 9 bases aligning to TRBD1. The CDR3 is 13 amino acids. Germline CDR1 MNHEY, CDR2 SVGAGI. J was trimmed by 9 bases and V by 8 bases; bases with no gene match: 10. CDR3 nucleotide sequence: TGTGCCAGCTGGGACAGGGTGTGGAATCGCTACACCTTC. Translated, it gives CASWDRVWNRYTF.

The chain links TRBV7-2 to TRBJ1-1, with 7 bases that match TRBD1. The length of the CDR3 is 14 residues. J was trimmed by 7 bases and V by 2 bases; bases with no gene match: 7. CDR1 is SGHTA, CDR2 FQGNSA, per germline. DNA of the CDR3: TGTGCCAGCAGCTTAAATAACAGGGGAAGTGAAGCTTTCTTT. Protein: CASSLNNRGSEAFF.

V usage is TRBV9 and J usage is TRBJ1-3; TRBD1 aligns across 8 bases. CDR3 length: 16 residues. Germline CDR1 and CDR2: SGDLS and YYNGEE. After removal of 0 bases from V and 5 bases from J, the junction contained 7 bases not matched to a gene. The CDR3 spells CASSVDDTGGRNTIYF. As DNA, the CDR3 is TGTGCCAGCAGCGTAGACGATACAGGGGGAAGAAACACCATATATTTT.

This rearrangement joins TRBV7-2 to TRBJ2-7; 14 nucleotides agree with TRBD2. The CDR3 sequence is 14 residues long. The V gene end was trimmed by 5 bases and the J gene end by 9 bases; junction bases not matched to a gene: 6. The V gene's germline CDR1 is SGHTA and CDR2 FQGNSA. As DNA, the CDR3 is TGTGCCAGCAGCCCGGGGACTAGCGGGAGCGGGCAGTACTTC. This gives the protein CASSPGTSGSGQYF.

The rearrangement links TRBV11-2 to TRBJ1-2; the match to TRBD1 covers 7 bases. CDR1 is SGHAT, CDR2 FQNNGV, per germline. The CDR3 loop spans 15 amino acids. V was pared by 0 bases and J by 8 bases, with 9 bases of the junction left unmatched. Here the CDR3 reads CASSLDRDSSEGYTF. The CDR3 region has the DNA TGTGCCAGCAGCTTAGACAGGGACAGCTCGGAGGGCTACACCTTC.

This clone was observed a single time. The chain joins TRBV10-3 to TRBJ2-1; no reliable D call. CDR1 and CDR2 from the germline V gene are ENHRY and SYGVKD. Trimming stripped 7 bases from V and 5 bases from J, with 12 bases between. The CDR3 is 13 residues long. The CDR3 nucleotides are TGTGCCATCACAGGCGTTCCGGACAATGAGCAGTTCTTC. Translated, it gives CAITGVPDNEQFF.